The TCR beta chain under discussion was sequenced for a study of T cell responses to AZD1222 COVID-19 vaccine. The ends were cut back, 3 bases at V and 0 bases at J, with 16 bases in the middle. Germline-derived CDR1 and CDR2 are LNHDA and SQIVND (reference sequence). The CDR3 runs to 17 residues. Sequencing used immunoSEQ multiplex PCR; TCRdb keeps in-frame clones, though not all of them. This table holds approximately 210,000 clones, more than 85% found once. This sequence joins TRBV19 and TRBJ2-3, with D maybe TRBD2 (6 bases). This sample comprised peripheral blood, obtained 28 days after the second AZD1222 dose. This TCR was sampled from an adult who received the AZD1222 COVID-19 vaccine. CDR3 nucleotide sequence: TGTGCCAGTAGTATCCTGCTCGTGGGAGGCAGCACAGATACGCAGTATTTT. Amino acids: CASSILLVGGSTDTQYF.